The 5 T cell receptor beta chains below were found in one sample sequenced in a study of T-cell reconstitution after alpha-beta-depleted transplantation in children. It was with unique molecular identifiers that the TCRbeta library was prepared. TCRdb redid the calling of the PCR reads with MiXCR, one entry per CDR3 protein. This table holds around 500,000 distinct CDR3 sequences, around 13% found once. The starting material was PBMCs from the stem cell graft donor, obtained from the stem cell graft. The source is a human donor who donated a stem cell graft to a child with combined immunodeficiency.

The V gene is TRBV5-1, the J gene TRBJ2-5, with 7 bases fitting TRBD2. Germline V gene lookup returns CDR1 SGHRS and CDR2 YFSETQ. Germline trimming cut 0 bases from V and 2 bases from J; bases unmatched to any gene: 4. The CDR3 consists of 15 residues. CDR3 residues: CASSLVPGGQETQYF. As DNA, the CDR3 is TGCGCCAGCAGCTTGGTTCCCGGGGGGCAAGAGACCCAGTACTTC.

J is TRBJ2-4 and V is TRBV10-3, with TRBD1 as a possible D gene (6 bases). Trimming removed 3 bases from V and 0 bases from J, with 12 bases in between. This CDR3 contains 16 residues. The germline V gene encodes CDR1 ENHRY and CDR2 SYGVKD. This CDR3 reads CAISDAGALAKNIQYF. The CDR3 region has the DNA TGTGCCATCAGTGACGCAGGGGCCTTAGCCAAAAACATTCAGTACTTC.

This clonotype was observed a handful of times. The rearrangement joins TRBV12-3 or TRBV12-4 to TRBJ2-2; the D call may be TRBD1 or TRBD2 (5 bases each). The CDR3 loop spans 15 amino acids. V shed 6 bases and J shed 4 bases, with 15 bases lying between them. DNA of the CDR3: TGTGCCAGCAGCTTACGGGGCCACCCCACCGGGGAGCTGTTTTTT. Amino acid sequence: CASSLRGHPTGELFF.

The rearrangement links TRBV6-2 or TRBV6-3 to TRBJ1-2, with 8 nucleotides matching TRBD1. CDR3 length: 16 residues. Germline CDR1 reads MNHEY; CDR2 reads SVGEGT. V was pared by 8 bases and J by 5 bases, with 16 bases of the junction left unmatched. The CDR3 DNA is TGTGCCAGCGAAGACTCGGGACAGGTTGTTTGGTATGGCTACACCTTC. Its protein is CASEDSGQVVWYGYTF.

CDR3: CASRQRAMTYEQYF. Here the CDR3 DNA reads TGTGCCAGCAGACAGAGGGCCATGACCTACGAGCAGTACTTC. The chain combines TRBV7-2 with TRBJ2-7, with D perhaps matching TRBD2 (5 bases). V lost 6 bases and J lost 2, with 14 bases in between. CDR1 and CDR2 (germline): SGHTA, FQGNSA. The CDR3 is 14 residues long.